This is a list of T cell receptor beta chains from one sample in a study of T-cell memory formation after mild COVID-19. Each CDR3 protein gets one entry after TCRdb re-called the 5' RACE reads with MiXCR. The table lists about 500,000 distinct CDR3 sequences, 20% of them singletons. The specimen sequenced was PBMCs or a T cell subset sorted from them (not recorded which). All receptors derive from an adult woman who had mild COVID-19 (a few samples of this study predate the infection). Cell type and time point are not known. Both conserved end residues are part of each CDR3. Fields, in order: D gene, V gene, clone size, J gene, CDR3 protein, CDR3 DNA. A D gene is named only where the DNA matches it firmly. The size field is filled for only some rows; it gives once, few, many or a size class.

.	TRBV6-5	.	TRBJ2-5	CASSPPPGTGETQYF	TGTGCCAGCAGTCCCCCTCCCGGGACGGGAGAGACCCAGTACTTC
TRBD2	TRBV6-1	few	TRBJ2-3	CASSEAREAREYF	TGTGCCAGCAGTGAAGCGCGGGAGGCACGGGAGTATTTT
.	TRBV12-3/TRBV12-4	.	TRBJ1-5	CASSLYSGGANQPQHF	TGTGCCAGCAGTTTGTATTCCGGGGGCGCGAATCAGCCCCAGCATTTT
.	TRBV6-1	few	TRBJ2-7	CASSEVPAVYEQYF	TGTGCCAGCAGTGAAGTACCAGCAGTCTACGAGCAGTACTTC
TRBD2	TRBV9	few	TRBJ2-7	CASSVAAGALSYEQYF	TGTGCCAGCAGCGTAGCAGCGGGAGCCTTATCCTACGAGCAGTACTTC
.	TRBV7-9	few	TRBJ2-2	CASSWGLPMAGELFF	TGTGCCAGCAGCTGGGGACTCCCCATGGCCGGGGAGCTGTTTTTT
.	TRBV7-3	.	TRBJ1-1	CASSLRGADTEAFF	TGTGCCAGCAGCTTAAGGGGGGCGGACACTGAAGCTTTCTTT
.	TRBV3-1	few	TRBJ2-1	CASSQVWDKQFF	TGTGCCAGCAGCCAAGTTTGGGATAAGCAGTTCTTC
.	TRBV4-3	.	TRBJ1-2	CASSQRDTGSEGYTF	TGCGCCAGCAGCCAAAGGGACACAGGGTCGGAGGGCTACACCTTC
TRBD2	TRBV6-5	.	TRBJ2-1	CASSLKGGLAGTYNEQFF	TGTGCCAGCAGCTTAAAAGGTGGGCTAGCGGGGACTTACAATGAGCAGTTCTTC
.	TRBV6-2/TRBV6-3	few	TRBJ2-1	CASAMRTAYNEQFF	TGTGCCAGCGCTATGCGGACAGCGTACAATGAGCAGTTCTTC
.	TRBV4-2	few	TRBJ1-4	CASSQDRGRINEKLFF	TGTGCCAGCAGCCAAGATAGGGGACGGATTAATGAAAAACTGTTTTTT
.	TRBV7-3	many	TRBJ2-1	CASSPDNHNEQFF	TGTGCCAGCAGTCCGGACAACCACAATGAGCAGTTCTTC
.	TRBV7-9	.	TRBJ1-3	CASSSFRRKVYF	TGTGCCAGCAGCTCCTTCCGACGGAAGGTATATTTT
TRBD1	TRBV29-1	.	TRBJ2-5	CSVARGLQETQYF	TGCAGCGTTGCCAGGGGGCTCCAAGAGACCCAGTACTTC
.	TRBV7-6	.	TRBJ2-7	CASSGGSGAALYEQYF	TGTGCCAGCAGTGGAGGGAGCGGCGCCGCCCTCTACGAGCAGTACTTC
TRBD1	TRBV10-3	.	TRBJ1-6	CAISESGQNNSPLHF	TGTGCCATCAGTGAGTCGGGACAGAATAATTCACCCCTCCACTTT
TRBD1	TRBV7-9	.	TRBJ2-5	CASSPKLTGGWETQYF	TGTGCCAGCAGCCCGAAGCTTACAGGGGGCTGGGAGACCCAGTACTTC
TRBD2	TRBV7-9	.	TRBJ2-6	CASSQIAGGFGANVLTF	TGTGCCAGCAGCCAGATAGCGGGAGGTTTTGGGGCCAACGTCCTGACTTTC
TRBD2	TRBV20-1	few	TRBJ2-1	CSAPGLAGGNEQFF	TGCAGTGCCCCGGGACTAGCGGGAGGCAATGAGCAGTTCTTC
.	TRBV2	.	TRBJ2-7	CASSQGFFSYEQYF	TGTGCCAGCTCTCAGGGTTTTTTCTCCTACGAGCAGTACTTC
.	TRBV4-1	few	TRBJ1-1	CASSQRAPSNTEAFF	TGCGCCAGCAGCCAACGGGCCCCTTCCAACACTGAAGCTTTCTTT
.	TRBV7-2	few	TRBJ2-1	CASSPPRIRQIGEQFF	TGTGCCAGCAGCCCCCCCCGGATCCGGCAAATCGGTGAGCAGTTCTTC
TRBD1	TRBV24-1	.	TRBJ2-1	CATSGTGGSSYNEQFF	TGTGCCACCAGTGGGACAGGGGGGAGCTCCTACAATGAGCAGTTCTTC
.	TRBV5-1	once	TRBJ1-1	CATIATEDFF	TGCGCCACCATTGCGACAGAAGATTTCTTT
.	TRBV2	.	TRBJ2-7	CASGDAISYEQYF	TGTGCCAGCGGTGACGCCATCTCCTACGAGCAGTACTTC
.	TRBV7-3	many	TRBJ2-5	CASSRYRAETQYF	TGTGCCAGCAGTCGTTACAGGGCGGAGACCCAGTACTTC
TRBD1	TRBV12-3/TRBV12-4	few	TRBJ2-1	CASSQGQGTLEGLRQFF	TGTGCCAGCAGCCAGGGACAGGGGACACTCGAGGGCCTACGGCAGTTCTTC
TRBD2	TRBV12-3/TRBV12-4	few	TRBJ2-2	CASTLGGPVGELFF	TGTGCCAGCACCTTGGGAGGGCCGGTCGGGGAGCTGTTTTTT
TRBD1	TRBV5-5	.	TRBJ1-2	CASSSTGASMWYTF	TGTGCCAGCAGCTCAACAGGGGCCTCTATGTGGTACACCTTC
.	TRBV4-1	.	TRBJ2-1	CASSQGQSDEQFF	TGCGCCAGCAGCCAAGGACAGTCTGATGAGCAGTTCTTC
.	TRBV27	.	TRBJ2-1	CASSFLDGVSYNEQFF	TGTGCCAGCAGTTTCCTAGACGGGGTCTCCTACAATGAGCAGTTCTTC
TRBD1	TRBV10-3	.	TRBJ1-2	CAISRETGGSYGYTF	TGTGCCATCAGTCGAGAGACAGGGGGATCGTATGGCTACACCTTC
.	TRBV20-1	few	TRBJ2-3	CSARVGARSTDTQYF	TGCAGTGCTAGAGTGGGAGCGCGCAGCACAGATACGCAGTATTTT
TRBD2	TRBV7-9	few	TRBJ2-7	CASSWERGSSYEQYF	TGTGCCAGCAGTTGGGAGCGGGGGAGTTCATACGAGCAGTACTTC
.	TRBV20-1	many	TRBJ1-1	CSARMGHLLTEAFF	TGCAGTGCTAGAATGGGACACCTCCTCACTGAAGCTTTCTTT
TRBD2	TRBV7-3	few	TRBJ2-7	CASSPRGGEFREQYF	TGTGCCAGCAGCCCACGGGGGGGCGAATTCCGCGAGCAGTACTTC
TRBD1	TRBV2	many	TRBJ2-7	CASSVGPGQGSYEQYF	TGTGCCAGCAGTGTTGGCCCGGGACAGGGATCCTACGAGCAGTACTTC
TRBD2	TRBV7-3	few	TRBJ2-3	CASSLAGLAGTGADTQYF	TGTGCCAGCAGCTTAGCGGGCCTAGCGGGAACCGGCGCAGATACGCAGTATTTT
TRBD2	TRBV7-2	few	TRBJ2-1	CASRWPGLATNEQFF	TGTGCCAGCCGCTGGCCGGGACTAGCTACTAATGAGCAGTTCTTC
TRBD2	TRBV4-1	few	TRBJ2-1	CASSPEGRTTLAGF	TGCGCCAGCAGCCCCGAGGGCCGAACGACGCTAGCGGGATTC
.	TRBV7-3	few	TRBJ2-3	CASSLTASSGTTDTQYF	TGTGCCAGCAGCTTAACTGCTTCCAGCGGGACAACAGATACGCAGTATTTT
.	TRBV28	.	TRBJ2-7	CASSLLHTGSYEQYF	TGTGCCAGCAGTTTACTGCATACAGGGTCCTACGAGCAGTACTTC
.	TRBV19	.	TRBJ2-3	CASSPNLRGDTQYF	TGTGCCAGTAGTCCCAACTTACGGGGAGATACGCAGTATTTT
TRBD1	TRBV12-3/TRBV12-4	.	TRBJ2-7	CASSGGQGIIYGSYEQYF	TGTGCCAGCAGTGGTGGACAGGGAATAATCTATGGGTCCTACGAGCAGTACTTC
.	TRBV20-1	.	TRBJ2-7	CSAGRYREQYF	TGCAGTGCTGGCCGTTATCGCGAGCAGTACTTC
.	TRBV5-1	.	TRBJ2-1	CASSFGDTEGPYNEQFF	TGCGCCAGCAGCTTTGGGGACACAGAAGGCCCCTACAATGAGCAGTTCTTC
.	TRBV11-2	.	TRBJ2-7	CASTPTSVIGYEQYF	TGTGCCAGCACGCCCACCTCGGTTATTGGATACGAGCAGTACTTC
.	TRBV6-1	.	TRBJ1-1	CASSEAAEGGGTEAFF	TGTGCCAGCAGTGAAGCGGCGGAGGGGGGAGGCACTGAAGCTTTCTTT
TRBD2	TRBV24-1	.	TRBJ2-5	CATSGYGTNQETQYF	TGTGCCACCAGTGGCTACGGGACTAATCAAGAGACCCAGTACTTC
.	TRBV3-2	few	TRBJ1-1	CASTDVGTVAEAFF	TGTGCCAGCACGGATGTCGGGACAGTCGCTGAAGCTTTCTTT